Listed below are T cell receptor beta chains from one sample, sequenced in a study of blood T cell repertoires in COVID-19. Only in-frame clones appear in the TCRdb table, and some are missing; sequencing was by immunoSEQ multiplex PCR. In the table there are around 160,000 clones, 88% of which are singletons. The source material was PBMCs or T cells enriched from blood (not recorded which). All receptors come from a young woman with acute COVID-19. Each CDR3 is given with its conserved first and last residue. The order of the fields is V gene, clone size, J gene, D gene, CDR3 DNA, CDR3 protein. The D gene is left open where the match is weak. Size is stated for part of the rows, as once, few or many counts, or as a class when the clone is expanded.

V: TRBV3-1/TRBV3-2
size: few
J: TRBJ2-1
D: TRBD2
DNA: TGTGCCAGCAGCCACCCGACTAGCGCATACTCCAATGAGCAGTTCTTC
CDR3: CASSHPTSAYSNEQFF

V: TRBV3-1/TRBV3-2
size: -
J: TRBJ1-5
D: -
DNA: TGTGCCAGCAGCCCCACCAGTTTGGAGCCCCAGCATTTT
CDR3: CASSPTSLEPQHF

V: TRBV7-2
size: few
J: TRBJ2-7
D: -
DNA: TGTGCCAGCAGCCCACCCGCCCTCTACTACGAGCAGTACTTC
CDR3: CASSPPALYYEQYF

V: TRBV5-4
size: -
J: TRBJ2-3
D: TRBD1
DNA: TGTGCCAGCAGCTTGGACAGGGGGCTTACAGATACGCAGTATTTT
CDR3: CASSLDRGLTDTQYF

V: TRBV7-9
size: -
J: TRBJ1-2
D: -
DNA: TGTGCCAGCAGCCTGAATGGGGGGGATAACTATGGCTACACCTTC
CDR3: CASSLNGGDNYGYTF

V: TRBV4-3
size: -
J: TRBJ2-1
D: -
DNA: TGCGCCAGCAGCCAAGATCAGCCTAGCCAAGAACACAATGAGCAGTTCTTC
CDR3: CASSQDQPSQEHNEQFF

V: TRBV5-1
size: -
J: TRBJ2-5
D: TRBD2
DNA: TGCGCCAGCAGCTTGGCCAGTTCCAGCGGGGGGGGGCAAGAGACCCAGTACTTC
CDR3: CASSLASSSGGGQETQYF

V: TRBV6-5
size: -
J: TRBJ1-2
D: TRBD1
DNA: TGTGCCAGCAGTTACGACAGGGAGTCTGGCTACACCTTC
CDR3: CASSYDRESGYTF

V: TRBV19
size: -
J: TRBJ2-4
D: -
DNA: TGTGCCAGTAGCCCCATTAGAGGGGGTCTAGCCAAAAACATTCAGTACTTC
CDR3: CASSPIRGGLAKNIQYF

V: TRBV5-1
size: -
J: TRBJ2-6
D: -
DNA: TGCGCCAGCGTCCCTAGCTCTGGGGCCAACGTCCTGACTTTC
CDR3: CASVPSSGANVLTF

V: TRBV5-1
size: -
J: TRBJ1-1
D: -
DNA: TGCGCCAGCAGCTTGGACGGACAGCCACAACTCATGAACACTGAAGCTTTCTTT
CDR3: CASSLDGQPQLMNTEAFF

V: TRBV6-4
size: -
J: TRBJ2-6
D: -
DNA: TGTGCCAGCAGTGAACAGGGTCAAGTTTCTGGGGCCAACGTCCTGACTTTC
CDR3: CASSEQGQVSGANVLTF

V: TRBV15
size: many
J: TRBJ2-5
D: TRBD1
DNA: TGTGCCACCAGCGACAGGGTAGAAGAGACCCAGTACTTC
CDR3: CATSDRVEETQYF

V: TRBV21-1
size: -
J: TRBJ1-1
D: -
DNA: TGTGCCAGCAGCAGAGGGGGAGGACAGGGAGTCCCGTCGATGGACACTGAAGCTTTCTTT
CDR3: CASSRGGGQGVPSMDTEAFF

V: TRBV5-1
size: few
J: TRBJ2-5
D: -
DNA: TGCGCCAGCAGCTTGGACAGGGCGGAGACCCAGTACTTC
CDR3: CASSLDRAETQYF

V: TRBV4-3
size: -
J: TRBJ2-1
D: TRBD2
DNA: TGCGCCAGCAGCCGAACGTTTGGGGGTAGCGGGAGCTATGAGCAGTTCTTC
CDR3: CASSRTFGGSGSYEQFF

V: TRBV28
size: -
J: TRBJ1-5
D: -
DNA: TGTGCCAGCAGTTTAGGACACCTCAATCAGCCCCAGCATTTT
CDR3: CASSLGHLNQPQHF

V: TRBV7-8
size: -
J: TRBJ2-7
D: -
DNA: TGTGCCAGCAGCTTACGGCTAGCGAGTTACGAGCAGTACTTC
CDR3: CASSLRLASYEQYF

V: TRBV2
size: -
J: TRBJ2-3
D: TRBD2
DNA: TGTGCCAGCAGCTCTTCTAGCGGGACGATCACAGATACGCAGTATTTT
CDR3: CASSSSSGTITDTQYF

V: TRBV7-9
size: -
J: TRBJ1-2
D: TRBD1
DNA: TGTGCCAGCGGGACAGAGGGACGGACAGGGGCATACTATGGCTACACCTTC
CDR3: CASGTEGRTGAYYGYTF

V: TRBV28
size: -
J: TRBJ1-5
D: -
DNA: TGTGCCAGCAGTCTCGTTCGACAGGCTGTACATCATCAGCCCCAGCATTTT
CDR3: CASSLVRQAVHHQPQHF

V: TRBV7-8
size: -
J: TRBJ2-2
D: TRBD2
DNA: TGTGCCAGCAGTCTAGAGGGGACTAGCGTGAACACCGGGGAGCTGTTTTTT
CDR3: CASSLEGTSVNTGELFF

V: TRBV20-1
size: -
J: TRBJ2-3
D: TRBD2
DNA: TGCAGTGCCAGTAGCGGGAGTTTCCGTTTTGGCACAGATACGCAGTATTTT
CDR3: CSASSGSFRFGTDTQYF

V: TRBV3-1/TRBV3-2
size: -
J: TRBJ2-4
D: TRBD2
DNA: TGTGCCAGCAGCCAAGATCCTAGCGGGAGCCTTTCCAAAAACATTCAGTACTTC
CDR3: CASSQDPSGSLSKNIQYF

V: TRBV7-9
size: few
J: TRBJ2-1
D: TRBD1
DNA: TGTGCCAGCAGCCTAGTGGGACAGGGGGCCTACAATGAGCAGTTCTTC
CDR3: CASSLVGQGAYNEQFF

V: TRBV19
size: few
J: TRBJ2-7
D: TRBD2
DNA: TGTGCCAGTAGTATAGTAGCGGGCTACGAGCAGTACTTC
CDR3: CASSIVAGYEQYF

V: TRBV5-4
size: -
J: TRBJ2-2
D: TRBD2
DNA: TGTGCCAGCAGCTTGAGCGGACTAGTGACCGGGGAGCTGTTTTTT
CDR3: CASSLSGLVTGELFF